This T cell receptor (beta chain) was observed in a study of shared clonotypes between healthy human individuals (dated by TCRdb to 2018 to 2020). For the study in its entirety: The cohort included three men and a couple of women between 18 and 49 years of age. Blood TCR repertoires of roughly five healthy adults were deeply sequenced to estimate repertoire size and the extent of clonotype sharing between individuals. To increase sequencing depth and limit assay-specific biases, different laboratories used diverse techniques to prepare libraries and sequence TCR repertoires. Per donor, leukapheresis produced somewhere between about 0.94 and 9 billion PBMCs. For each donor, CD4 naive and CD4 memory were each run on three plates, CD8 naive on two plates, and CD8 memory on one plate.

CDR1 and CDR2, looked up from the germline V gene, are SGDLS and YYNGEE. Reading from cysteine to phenylalanine, the CDR3 counts 15 amino acids. The kept DNA is CDR3 alone, 45 bases in frame from the first base. Trimming costs V 0 bases and J 2 bases, and their ends lie 6 bases apart. Using the deep immunoSEQ assay, TCR CDR3 regions were amplified from genomic DNA by multiplex PCR. For each cell subset, the extracted genomic DNA was distributed evenly across all wells of several immunoSEQ 96-well plates, and each plate served as one replicate. For sorted subsets, approximately 200 ng of genomic DNA, equivalent to some 33,000 T cell genomes, went into each replicate PCR. Purified libraries were measured with a Qubit 3.0 fluorometer, size-checked on a Bioanalyzer 2100, and measured again with the KAPA Library Quantification kit. Each immunoSEQ 96-well plate was sequenced on its own single-read 150-cycle Illumina NextSeq 550 flow cell. In the authors' own workflow: Because the immunoSEQ output included only junctional sequences and no quality scores, the filtering could not be the same as the filtering used for full-length reads. To assign V/J genes and CDR3, sequences were annotated using PyIR, a Python wrapper for IgBLAST v1.9, with IMGT germline references. Any read was removed if the V/J assignment was weak (E-value above 1e-6), the CDR3 was missing, or the read contained stop codons, out-of-frame junctions, or ambiguous translated residues. A V3J clonotype was defined by an identical inferred V gene, J gene, and CDR3 amino acid sequence. Percentage overlap between repertoires was calculated by dividing the number of shared unique clonotypes by the size of the smaller repertoire. Repertoire richness was assessed with RTK rarefaction, the Chao1 estimator, and Recon v2.1 estimates of unobserved clonotypes. For all TCRbeta clonotypes obtained by the gDNA method from a few donors, generation probabilities were computed with OLGA. Imported from immuneACCESS, the table was reduced by TCRdb to in-frame sequences with V and J called. These copies leave out some clones; in studies compared against another copy, an unresolved V gene accounts for under half, and the cause of the remainder is not known. V, J and clone size are those of that table, while D and trimming were read from the DNA. Across this sample there are over a million clones, with roughly 96% seen only once. The leading ten clones occupy 1.2% of the sample.

Worth noting for this clone: The antigen it recognizes is unknown. Per-base quality was not reported, and no clone a single base away is much larger than it.

Summary of the overall study and its limitations: Only blood was sampled, and tissue TCR repertoires likely differ from those in blood. Pairwise subsampling led to the expectation that sequencing depth would affect the degree of clonotype sharing among donors. Because the study included only a small number of donors, the genetic and exposure-history diversity represented was limited. About 5% of naive CD4, more than 3% of naive CD8, 2.3% of memory CD4, and about 0.4% of memory CD8 clonotypes were shared across several donors. Incomplete sequencing was indicated by rarefaction of sorted-subset datasets, despite the large sequencing depth. Estimated clonotype richness was generally larger for naive than for memory subsets. Higher generation probabilities were observed for clonotypes shared by all four sorted-subset donors than for non-shared clonotypes.

Donors were healthy HIV-negative adults with no recently reported acute infections or vaccinations. Every donor was a Caucasian adult living in Nashville, Tennessee, USA. CD4+ T cells were enriched by magnetic negative selection, after which naive cells were positively selected on CD45RA and the negative fraction was taken as the memory subset. Blood was obtained by leukapheresis, after which PBMCs were separated by Ficoll-Histopaque density gradient centrifugation and cryopreserved in liquid nitrogen vapor phase. Analytical flow cytometry was used to check the purity and quantity of every magnetically sorted T cell population. Each sorted fraction had its genomic DNA isolated and then quantified by UV absorbance on a Nanodrop 2000c.

Sample: naive CD4+ T cells sorted from blood. The cell subset or site label, as the study defines it: CD45RA+ positively selected. This chain is built from TRBV9 and TRBJ2-6; the D gene is not confidently resolved. The receptor was isolated from a man aged 30 to 39 in good health. The DNA is as follows: TGTGCCAGCAGCGTAGGTGGAACTGGGGCCAACGTCCTGACTTTC. This yields the protein CASSVGGTGANVLTF.